The 32 T cell receptor beta chains reported below all come from one sample, sequenced in a study of blood T cells in healthy people across ages. A J-beta primer mix and a sample-barcoded 5' primer were used in a second PCR of about 7 to 12 cycles. Using its own MiXCR run on the 5' RACE reads, TCRdb lists one record per CDR3 protein. The sample shows some 1.1 million distinct CDR3 sequences, around two fifths of them seen only once. The sample was blood. Every receptor here comes from a man between 18 and 35 years old in good health.

The chain has TRBV20-1 and TRBJ2-3, with D tentatively TRBD2 (5 bases). The germline V gene has CDR1 DFQATT and CDR2 SNEGSKA (reference sequence). V was clipped by 5 bases and J by 4 bases, with 22 bases between them. This CDR3 has 16 amino acids. CDR3 region: CSAPGLGGGSPDTQYF. Here the CDR3 DNA reads TGCAGTGCTCCCGGCCTAGGCGGTGGGAGCCCAGATACGCAGTATTTT.

This clonotype was counted only a few times. V usage is TRBV5-4 and J usage is TRBJ2-3; the match to TRBD1 covers 8 bases. This CDR3 region has 15 residues. Germline CDR1 is SGHNT and CDR2 is YYREEE (reference sequence). V was clipped by 4 bases and J by 3 bases; unmatched bases: 7. In DNA, the CDR3 is TGTGCCAGCAGCACGGGACAGGAGGGGACAGATACGCAGTATTTT. It is translated as CASSTGQEGTDTQYF. Complete variable domain (other parts from reference TRBV5-4 and TRBJ2-3): ETGVTQSPTHLIKTRGQQVTLRCSSQSGHNTVSWYQQALGQGPQFIFQYYREEENGRGNFPPRFSGLQFPNYSSELNVNALELDDSALYLCASSTGQEGTDTQYFGPGTRLTVL.

This rearrangement joins TRBV6-2 or TRBV6-3 to TRBJ2-2, with 10 bases lining up with TRBD2. Trimming cost V 5 bases and J 4 bases; bases outside gene matches: 1. Germline V gene lookup returns CDR1 MNHEY and CDR2 SVGEGT. CDR3 size: 14 residues. This CDR3 is CASSSGGATGELFF. Written as DNA, the CDR3 is TGTGCCAGCAGTAGCGGGGGGGCCACCGGGGAGCTGTTTTTT.

There are a few counts of this clonotype. V is TRBV7-9 and J is TRBJ2-3; D unresolved. Germline-derived CDR1 and CDR2 are SEHNR and FQNEAQ (reference sequence). The CDR3 spans 15 residues. The ends were cut back, 1 base at V and 2 bases at J, with 10 bases in the middle. The CDR3: CASSLGQAPTDTQYF. The CDR3 bases are TGTGCCAGCAGCTTAGGACAAGCCCCCACAGATACGCAGTATTTT.

The J gene is TRBJ2-5, the V gene TRBV2; 14 nucleotides agree with TRBD2. Trimming removed 7 bases from V and 4 bases from J; junction bases left unmatched: 11. This CDR3 spans 17 amino acids. The germline V gene encodes CDR1 SNHLY and CDR2 FYNNEI. In nucleotides, the CDR3 is TGTGCCAGCATTACCGGACTAGCGGGGGGTTTTGGAGAGACCCAGTACTTC. Translation gives CASITGLAGGFGETQYF.

The chain employs TRBV12-3 or TRBV12-4 and TRBJ1-4, with TRBD1 matching over 8 bases. Unmatched junction bases numbered 5, after V lost 5 bases and J lost 3 bases. The CDR3 consists of 15 residues. The CDR3 is CASSPRDRPNEKLFF. The CDR3, as DNA: TGTGCCAGCAGTCCCCGGGACAGGCCTAATGAAAAACTGTTTTTT.

This clonotype was seen more than once but under ten times. This chain joins TRBV6-6 and TRBJ1-2; D not certain. CDR3 size: 13 residues. V gave up 5 bases and J gave up 5 bases, with 12 bases separating them. CDR1 and CDR2 from the germline V gene are MNHNY and SVGAGI (reference sequence). The CDR3 loop is CASSPGPHYGYTF. The CDR3 nucleotides read TGTGCCAGCAGTCCCGGGCCTCATTATGGCTACACCTTC.

The J gene is TRBJ1-1, the V gene TRBV4-3, with D tentatively TRBD1 (5 bases). Germline assignment: CDR1 LGHNA and CDR2 YSLEER. The germline V and J ends were trimmed by 4 bases and 6 bases, with 15 bases remaining between them. This CDR3 is 14 amino acids long. CDR3 region: CASSPPGPTAEAFF. As DNA, the CDR3 is TGCGCCAGCAGCCCTCCGGGGCCGACGGCTGAAGCTTTCTTT.

A single count supports this clonotype. The CDR3 nucleotides are TGTGCCAGCAGTTACACCCGGGGCGGTCGGAATGAGCAGTTCTTC. It specifies CASSYTRGGRNEQFF. The rearrangement uses TRBV6-5 and TRBJ2-1, with D possibly being TRBD1 or TRBD2 (5 bases each). This CDR3 region has 15 residues. The V and J ends lost 2 bases and 7 bases respectively, with 15 bases between them. Per the germline V gene, CDR1 is MNHEY and CDR2 is SVGAGI.

This sequence joins TRBV6-6 and TRBJ2-7, with TRBD2 matching over 12 bases. The V and J ends lost 5 bases and 10 bases, in that order; junction bases with no gene match: 12. The CDR3 is made up of 15 amino acids. Per the germline V gene, CDR1 is MNHNY and CDR2 is SVGAGI (reference sequence). CDR3 sequence (DNA): TGTGCCAGCAGTCACCGACTAGCGGGAGAAATGCATCAGTACTTC. It encodes CASSHRLAGEMHQYF.

The chain uses TRBV29-1 and TRBJ2-2; D unclear. CDR1 SQVTM and CDR2 ANQGSEA come from the germline V gene. V was cut by 5 bases and J by 4 bases, with 14 bases left in between. This CDR3 spans 14 amino acids. The CDR3 DNA reads TGCAGCGTTTCTCGCAGATTGGGCACCGGGGAGCTGTTTTTT. Its translation is CSVSRRLGTGELFF.

V and J are TRBV20-1 and TRBJ1-2; TRBD1 is a possible D gene (5 bases). Germline V gene lookup returns CDR1 DFQATT and CDR2 SNEGSKA (reference sequence). This CDR3 spans 10 amino acids. Trimming stripped 6 bases from V and 8 bases from J, with 10 bases between. Here the CDR3 reads CSAPGRGYTF. The CDR3 coding sequence is TGCAGTGCCCCGGGGCGGGGCTACACCTTC.

The chain uses TRBV20-1 and TRBJ2-4, with 7 bases lining up with TRBD2. V lost 4 bases to trimming and J lost 7 bases; unmatched junction nucleotides: 7. Germline-derived CDR1 and CDR2 are DFQATT and SNEGSKA (reference sequence). The CDR3 is 13 amino acids. CDR3: CSANREGFNIQYF. The CDR3 DNA reads as TGCAGTGCTAATAGGGAGGGGTTCAACATTCAGTACTTC.

The chain combines TRBV10-2 with TRBJ2-7; D may correspond to TRBD1 or TRBD2 (5 bases each). CDR1 is WSHSY, CDR2 SAAADI, per germline. CDR3 length: 15 amino acids. V was cut by 2 bases and J by 4 bases, with 15 bases left in between. CDR3 nucleotides: TGCGCCAGCAGTGAGGCACTCTACGAGGGGTACGAGCAGTACTTC. Amino acids: CASSEALYEGYEQYF.

This clonotype was counted between two and nine times. V gene TRBV11-2 combines with J gene TRBJ1-1; no reliable D call. V lost 5 bases and J 7 bases, leaving 8 bases between the germline ends. The CDR3 length is 11 residues. Germline V CDR1 and CDR2: SGHAT, FQNNGV. The CDR3 sequence: CASSPGFEAFF. The DNA of the CDR3 is TGTGCCAGCAGCCCCGGCTTTGAAGCTTTCTTT. Using reference TRBV11-2 and TRBJ1-1 for the parts outside the CDR3, the full variable domain is EAGVAQSPRYKIIEKRQSVAFWCNPISGHATLYWYQQILGQGPKLLIQFQNNGVVDDSQLPKDRFSAERLKGVDSTLKIQPAKLEDSAVYLCASSPGFEAFFGQGTRLTVV.

This rearrangement joins TRBV12-3 or TRBV12-4 to TRBJ1-1; D is unresolved. The CDR3 contains 17 residues. V lost 7 bases, J lost 1 base, and 22 bases lay in between. This chain's CDR3 is CASTGAGSVGQNTEAFF. The CDR3 nucleotides are TGTGCCAGCACCGGTGCTGGCTCGGTAGGGCAGAACACTGAAGCTTTCTTT.

The chain couples TRBV5-1 to TRBJ1-1; TRBD1 matches at 7 bases. Unmatched junction bases numbered 12, after V lost 2 bases and J lost 5 bases. Germline V CDR1 and CDR2: SGHRS, YFSETQ. The CDR3 runs 16 residues. The CDR3 loop reads CASSLRQGRIGTEAFF. The CDR3 DNA follows: TGCGCCAGCAGCTTACGACAGGGACGAATAGGGACTGAAGCTTTCTTT.

This clonotype was picked up a small number of times. This sequence joins TRBV29-1 and TRBJ2-7, with D maybe TRBD1 (5 bases). V lost 2 bases and J 7 bases, leaving 15 bases between the germline ends. This CDR3 comprises 13 residues. Germline V CDR1 and CDR2: SQVTM, ANQGSEA. The CDR3 bases are TGCAGCGTTGAAATAGGGGTTTCGGATGAGCAGTACTTC. Protein: CSVEIGVSDEQYF.

For the CDR3, the DNA is TGTGCCAGCAACCCGATTAGCGGGGTAGCAGATACGCAGTATTTT. Translated, it gives CASNPISGVADTQYF. The V and J genes are TRBV11-2 and TRBJ2-3; 8 bases are shared with TRBD2. With 7 bases clipped from V and 4 bases from J, the junction kept 10 bases outside the gene matches. CDR3 length: 15 residues. The germline CDR1 and CDR2 sequences are SGHAT and FQNNGV.

Concerning this clonotype: The junction departs from germline at one end; a sequencing error may be responsible. The rearrangement links TRBV2 to TRBJ2-1; D is possibly TRBD1 (6 bases). From germline, CDR1 is SNHLY and CDR2 FYNNEI. The CDR3 is 12 amino acids. CDR3 nucleotide sequence: TGTGTCAGCACAGGGAGATACAATGAGCAGTTCTTC. Encoded protein: CVSTGRYNEQFF.

The CDR3 DNA follows: TGCAGTGCTAGAGATCAGGGGGGTTACAGGGGTGGTACGTACGAGCAGTACTTC. This codes for CSARDQGGYRGGTYEQYF. The chain is built from TRBV20-1 and TRBJ2-7; TRBD1 is a possible D gene (7 bases). Trimming shortened V by 0 bases and J by 4 bases, and 25 bases separated the two germline ends. Germline values: CDR1 DFQATT, CDR2 SNEGSKA (reference sequence). The CDR3 has 18 amino acids.

This clonotype was counted between two and nine times. V and J are TRBV20-1 and TRBJ2-3; D ambiguous. Trimming removed 2 bases at V and 2 bases at J, with 11 bases between. CDR3 size: 14 residues. Germline-derived CDR1 and CDR2 are DFQATT and SNEGSKA (reference sequence). The chain's CDR3 is CSARPQTSTDTQYF. CDR3 sequence (DNA): TGCAGTGCTAGACCTCAGACTTCCACAGATACGCAGTATTTT.

The DNA of the CDR3 is TGTGCCAGCAGCTTTCCGGCAGGGGTCACCTACGAGCAGTACTTC. This sequence encodes CASSFPAGVTYEQYF. This sequence joins TRBV7-8 and TRBJ2-7; D may be TRBD1 (6 bases). The CDR3 covers 15 residues. Trimming pared 3 bases from V and 2 bases from J, leaving 14 bases between. Germline CDR1 and CDR2: SGHVS and FQNEAQ.

The chain joins TRBV20-1 to TRBJ1-1; TRBD1 might be the D (6 bases). V shed 4 bases and J shed 4 bases, with 13 bases lying between them. CDR3 length: 13 amino acids. Germline lookup yields CDR1 DFQATT and CDR2 SNEGSKA (reference sequence). The CDR3 sequence: CSAITGIATEAFF. The DNA of the CDR3 is TGCAGTGCTATCACAGGGATAGCCACTGAAGCTTTCTTT.

Here the CDR3 DNA reads TGTGCCAGCAGTGAAGCACGACAGCCCCAGCATTTT. Translating gives CASSEARQPQHF. The rearrangement joins TRBV2 to TRBJ1-5, with unresolved D. The CDR3 has 12 amino acids. CDR1 and CDR2 (germline): SNHLY, FYNNEI. The V gene lost 0 bases and the J gene lost 7 bases, with 4 bases spanning the gap.

The V call is TRBV21-1, the J call TRBJ2-3; the D call of TRBD1 is as the table states it, not checked on the DNA. TRBV21-1 is recorded as a pseudogene. This CDR3 has 17 residues. The CDR3 DNA follows: TGTGCCAGCAGCATGGGACAGATTCTTCGAAGGTTGGATACGCAGTATTTT. Translated, it gives CASSMGQILRRLDTQYF.

The chain combines TRBV28 with TRBJ2-4, with TRBD2 identical over 7 bases. Germline CDR1 is MDHEN and CDR2 is SYDVKM. The length of the CDR3 is 15 residues. Trimming at V came to 6 bases and at J to 3 bases, leaving 8 bases not matched to a gene. The CDR3 DNA reads TGTGCCAGCAGCCCGACGGGGGGTCGCAAAAACATTCAGTACTTC. Its translation is CASSPTGGRKNIQYF.

The genes are TRBV6-2 or TRBV6-3 and TRBJ2-1, with D hard to call. V lost 6 bases to trimming and J lost 2 bases, with 14 bases between them. CDR3 length: 15 amino acids. CDR1 is MNHEY and CDR2 is SVGEGT in the germline V gene. In DNA, the CDR3 is TGTGCCAGCAGGCCTCAAAAAGAACCCTACAATGAGCAGTTCTTC. Protein: CASRPQKEPYNEQFF.

The genes are TRBV30 and TRBJ1-2; TRBD1 agrees at 8 bases. CDR1 GTSNPN and CDR2 SVGIG come from the germline V gene (reference sequence). This CDR3 comprises 13 residues. The V segment lost 5 bases and the J segment 2 bases; nucleotides outside the gene matches: 4. The CDR3 is CAWETGVNYGYTF. For the CDR3, the DNA is TGTGCCTGGGAGACAGGGGTGAACTATGGCTACACCTTC.

This sequence joins TRBV30 and TRBJ2-4; the D is unclear. The germline V gene encodes CDR1 GTSNPN and CDR2 SVGIG (reference sequence). V lost 4 bases and J 8 bases, leaving 12 bases between the germline ends. This CDR3 has 12 residues. The CDR3 nucleotides are TGTGCCTGGATGGGTAGCTTGGACATTCAGTACTTC. It yields the protein CAWMGSLDIQYF.

This clonotype was observed at least ten times. This chain joins TRBV9 and TRBJ2-3; D gene ambiguous. Germline CDR1 SGDLS, CDR2 YYNGEE. The CDR3 has 13 residues. The V and J ends lost 1 base and 5 bases respectively, with 8 bases between them. CDR3 DNA: TGTGCCAGCAGCGTATTAGTTGTAGATACGCAGTATTTT. Protein product: CASSVLVVDTQYF.

In this sample, this clonotype turned up many times. V is TRBV7-9 and J is TRBJ1-6, with D possibly being TRBD1 (6 bases). This CDR3 spans 17 amino acids. Germline CDR1 SEHNR, CDR2 FQNEAQ (reference sequence). V was trimmed by 4 bases and J by 6 bases, leaving 19 bases between them. This chain's CDR3 is CASSSHDLRGFNSPLHF. CDR3 sequence (DNA): TGTGCCAGCAGCTCGCATGACCTCAGGGGTTTTAATTCACCCCTCCACTTT.